This is a list of T cell receptor beta chains from one sample in a study of glioma-infiltrating T cells after dendritic cell vaccination. Using immunoSEQ multiplex PCR, the repertoire was profiled, and TCRdb retains in-frame clones only, with some absent. The table shows approximately 99,000 clones, with approximately 80% occurring only once. Sequences were derived from blood, sampled after dendritic cell vaccination. These receptors were obtained from a human donor with glioblastoma. CDR3s include the opening cysteine and the closing phenylalanine or tryptophan. Fields, in order: clone size, V gene, D gene, J gene, CDR3 protein, CDR3 DNA. D genes are given only for firm matches. A clone size is listed for some rows: how often the clone was seen (once, few, many), or a class if it is expanded.

once,TRBV5-1,TRBD1,TRBJ1-4,CASEDRGYEKLFF,TGCGCCAGCGAGGACAGGGGGTATGAAAAACTGTTTTTT
-,TRBV4-1,TRBD1,TRBJ2-5,CASSQFGTGSLETQYF,TGCGCCAGCAGCCAATTCGGGACAGGGTCTCTAGAGACCCAGTACTTC
-,TRBV18,-,TRBJ1-3,CASSEGQGQSSGNTIYF,TGTGCCAGCTCCGAAGGGCAGGGGCAAAGCTCTGGAAACACCATATATTTT
-,TRBV7-9,-,TRBJ1-4,CASSLEGIEGKLFF,TGTGCCAGCAGCTTAGAGGGTATAGAGGGAAAACTGTTTTTT
-,TRBV2,-,TRBJ1-2,CASSEPRPRAGYTF,TGTGCCAGCAGTGAACCCCGCCCCAGGGCGGGGTACACCTTC
-,TRBV7-9,TRBD2,TRBJ2-7,CASTGSGGANEQYF,TGTGCCAGCACCGGGAGCGGGGGGGCGAACGAGCAGTACTTC
-,TRBV5-6,-,TRBJ1-5,CASSLGVSVDQPQHF,TGTGCCAGCAGCCTAGGTGTGAGCGTCGATCAGCCCCAGCATTTT
-,TRBV6-1,-,TRBJ2-7,CASSQTGWTYEQYF,TGTGCCAGCAGTCAGACAGGTTGGACCTACGAGCAGTACTTC
-,TRBV2,-,TRBJ1-5,CASSTFREAQPQHF,TGTGCCAGCTCAACCTTTAGGGAGGCACAGCCCCAGCATTTT
-,TRBV30,TRBD2,TRBJ2-2,CALTSGGAGYGELFF,TGTGCCTTGACTAGCGGGGGGGCCGGGTATGGGGAGCTGTTTTTT
-,TRBV5-1,-,TRBJ2-2,CASSLTSGYTGELFF,TGCGCCAGCAGCTTAACCAGCGGATACACCGGGGAGCTGTTTTTT
-,TRBV6-1,TRBD1,TRBJ2-7,CASNVGTGRGYEQYF,TGTGCCAGTAACGTCGGGACAGGGAGAGGTTACGAGCAGTACTTC
-,TRBV16,-,TRBJ1-5,CASSQSEGVNQPQHF,TGTGCCAGCAGCCAATCCGAAGGGGTTAATCAGCCCCAGCATTTT
-,TRBV5-1,TRBD1,TRBJ2-7,CASSLGQGAREQYF,TGCGCCAGCAGCTTGGGACAGGGGGCAAGGGAGCAGTACTTC
-,TRBV6-1,-,TRBJ2-2,CASSLLLGSGELFF,TGTGCCAGCAGTCTCCTACTAGGGTCCGGGGAGCTGTTTTTT
-,TRBV27,TRBD2,TRBJ2-1,CASSLLAGVSNEQFF,TGTGCCAGCAGCCTACTAGCGGGAGTCAGTAATGAGCAGTTCTTC
-,TRBV5-1,TRBD2,TRBJ2-7,CATRAGDEQYF,TGCGCCACCCGGGCGGGGGACGAGCAGTACTTC
-,TRBV2,-,TRBJ1-3,CASSKSTVTSGNTIYF,TGTGCCAGCAGTAAGTCGACAGTGACCTCTGGAAACACCATATATTTT
-,TRBV28,-,TRBJ1-5,CASTLVRRNNQPQHF,TGTGCCAGCACCCTAGTCCGGAGAAACAATCAGCCCCAGCATTTT
-,TRBV7-2,-,TRBJ1-5,CASSAPGSSNQPQHF,TGTGCCAGCAGCGCTCCGGGGTCGAGCAATCAGCCCCAGCATTTT
-,TRBV5-6,-,TRBJ1-2,CASSLEEANYGYTF,TGTGCCAGCAGCTTGGAGGAGGCTAACTATGGCTACACCTTC
few,TRBV2,-,TRBJ1-1,CASSALVQNTEAFF,TGTGCCAGCAGCGCTCTAGTTCAGAACACTGAAGCTTTCTTT
-,TRBV4-1,-,TRBJ2-7,CASSPSPGIQQRKSYEQYF,TGCGCCAGCAGCCCCTCACCGGGGATACAGCAGCGGAAATCCTACGAGCAGTACTTC
once,TRBV4-1,TRBD1,TRBJ1-1,CASSQRGTGANTEAFF,TGCGCCAGCAGCCAAAGGGGGACAGGGGCTAACACTGAAGCTTTCTTT
-,TRBV29-1,TRBD1,TRBJ2-7,CSAASSGGYEQYF,TGCAGCGCCGCGTCCTCAGGGGGCTACGAGCAGTACTTC
-,TRBV4-1,TRBD1,TRBJ2-3,CASSPRQGADTQYF,TGCGCCAGCAGCCCCAGACAGGGGGCAGATACGCAGTATTTT
-,TRBV5-4,TRBD2,TRBJ2-3,CASSIPSGDADTQYF,TGTGCCAGCAGCATCCCTAGCGGGGACGCAGATACGCAGTATTTT
-,TRBV9,-,TRBJ2-7,CASSRDFYEQYF,TGTGCCAGCAGCCGCGACTTCTACGAGCAGTACTTC